A selection of T cell receptor beta chains follows, all from one sample in a study of cytotoxic CD8 clonotypes in ibrutinib-treated CLL. The assay was immunoSEQ multiplex PCR, and TCRdb's table has in-frame clones only and misses some. Of under 150,000 clones in the sample, 80% were seen once. The specimen was PBMCs, collected after 36 months of ibrutinib treatment. The receptors were sampled from a human donor with chronic lymphocytic leukemia. Both conserved end residues are part of each CDR3. A D gene is named only where the DNA matches it firmly. Some rows have no size entry. The others give once, few or many, or a class for an expanded clone.

>TRBJ2-1|TRBV5-6|NA|TRBD2
CASSLDLGLAKQFF
TGTGCCAGCAGCTTGGATCTGGGACTAGCGAAGCAGTTCTTC
>TRBJ1-2|TRBV27|NA|TRBD1
CASSTGGYGYTF
TGTGCCAGCAGTACAGGGGGCTATGGCTACACCTTC
>TRBJ2-3|TRBV4-1|once|NA
CASSRRVGSTDTQYF
TGCGCCAGCAGCCGGCGAGTGGGGAGCACAGATACGCAGTATTTT
>TRBJ1-5|TRBV30|few|TRBD1
CAWSGPGGPVEQHF
TGTGCCTGGAGTGGCCCAGGGGGGCCGGTGGAGCAGCATTTT
>TRBJ2-3|TRBV15|NA|TRBD2
CATSRGLLAGGVDTQYF
TGTGCCACCAGCAGAGGTCTACTAGCGGGAGGGGTAGATACGCAGTATTTT
>TRBJ1-2|TRBV18|NA|TRBD1
CASSPRDSPNYGYTF
TGTGCCAGCTCACCAAGGGACAGCCCTAACTATGGCTACACCTTC
>TRBJ1-1|TRBV6-5|NA|NA
CASSYTDYGSDTEAFF
TGTGCCAGCAGTTACACAGATTACGGTTCAGACACTGAAGCTTTCTTT
>TRBJ1-2|TRBV2|few|NA
CASSESRDYGYTF
TGTGCCAGCAGTGAATCCAGAGACTATGGCTACACCTTC
>TRBJ2-2|TRBV7-9|few|NA
CASRPGQASTGELFF
TGTGCCAGCAGACCGGGACAAGCCAGCACCGGGGAGCTGTTTTTT
>TRBJ2-7|TRBV30|NA|NA
CAWGGRNYEQYF
TGTGCCTGGGGGGGACGAAACTACGAGCAGTACTTC
>TRBJ1-1|TRBV19|NA|TRBD1
CASSPSGQGVRAEAFF
TGTGCCAGTAGTCCATCGGGACAGGGTGTGCGAGCTGAAGCTTTCTTT
>TRBJ2-1|TRBV5-8|NA|NA
CASSLGGGEQFF
TGTGCCAGCAGCTTAGGAGGGGGTGAGCAGTTCTTC
>TRBJ2-1|TRBV18|NA|NA
CASSLVYNEQFF
TGTGCCAGCTCATTAGTATACAATGAGCAGTTCTTC
>TRBJ1-3|TRBV4-1|NA|TRBD1
CASSQAQGAGNTIYF
TGCGCCAGCAGCCAAGCACAGGGGGCTGGAAACACCATATATTTT
>TRBJ1-5|TRBV30|few|TRBD1
CACTGQPNQPQHF
TGTGCCTGTACGGGACAGCCGAATCAGCCCCAGCATTTT
>TRBJ1-4|TRBV14|many|NA
CASSQNLYRAGKLFF
TGTGCCAGCAGCCAAAACCTATATCGGGCGGGAAAACTGTTTTTT
>TRBJ1-6|TRBV5-5|NA|NA
CASSRRTSTPLHF
TGTGCCAGCAGCCGCCGGACTTCAACACCCCTCCACTTT
>TRBJ1-1|TRBV28|NA|NA
CASSLSTPEAFF
TGTGCCAGCAGTTTGAGTACCCCTGAAGCTTTCTTT
>TRBJ2-7|TRBV29-1|NA|TRBD1
CSAVQGAHSYEQYF
TGCAGCGCGGTTCAGGGGGCTCACTCCTACGAGCAGTACTTC
>TRBJ2-2|TRBV5-1|NA|TRBD2
CASSLGTRGYTGELFF
TGCGCCAGCAGCTTGGGTACGCGGGGGTACACCGGGGAGCTGTTTTTT
>TRBJ2-7|TRBV18|NA|TRBD1
CASSPIDGTGYEQYF
TGTGCCAGCTCACCCATCGACGGGACAGGGTACGAGCAGTACTTC
>TRBJ2-7|TRBV5-1|once|TRBD1
CASSPGQGAISEQYF
TGCGCCAGCAGCCCAGGACAGGGGGCGATTAGCGAGCAGTACTTC
>TRBJ1-6|TRBV6-1|NA|TRBD1
CASRGTEGNSPLHF
TGTGCCAGCAGGGGGACAGAAGGTAATTCACCCCTCCACTTT
>TRBJ1-6|TRBV2|NA|NA
CASSERGLDSPLHF
TGTGCCAGCAGTGAAAGGGGATTAGATTCACCCCTCCACTTT
>TRBJ2-3|TRBV25-1|NA|NA
CASSAPSSTDTQYF
TGTGCCAGCAGTGCCCCATCCAGCACAGATACGCAGTATTTT
>TRBJ1-1|TRBV29-1|few|NA
CSVDLRSEAFF
TGCAGCGTTGACCTCCGATCTGAAGCTTTCTTT
>TRBJ2-1|TRBV5-8|NA|NA
CASSLAPGSEQFF
TGTGCCAGCAGCTTGGCGCCGGGCAGCGAGCAGTTCTTC
>TRBJ2-2|TRBV2|NA|NA
CASSVRKSTGELFF
TGTGCCAGCAGTGTTAGGAAAAGTACCGGGGAGCTGTTTTTT
>TRBJ1-2|TRBV6-1|few|NA
CASSSPGVGYGYTF
TGTGCCAGCAGTTCCCCGGGGGTTGGCTATGGCTACACCTTC
>TRBJ2-2|TRBV28|few|TRBD1
CASSLGDRNTGELFF
TGTGCCAGCAGTTTAGGGGACAGGAACACCGGGGAGCTGTTTTTT
>TRBJ1-5|TRBV7-9|NA|NA
CASSSSSGPQHF
TGTGCCAGCAGCTCCTCGAGTGGGCCCCAGCATTTT